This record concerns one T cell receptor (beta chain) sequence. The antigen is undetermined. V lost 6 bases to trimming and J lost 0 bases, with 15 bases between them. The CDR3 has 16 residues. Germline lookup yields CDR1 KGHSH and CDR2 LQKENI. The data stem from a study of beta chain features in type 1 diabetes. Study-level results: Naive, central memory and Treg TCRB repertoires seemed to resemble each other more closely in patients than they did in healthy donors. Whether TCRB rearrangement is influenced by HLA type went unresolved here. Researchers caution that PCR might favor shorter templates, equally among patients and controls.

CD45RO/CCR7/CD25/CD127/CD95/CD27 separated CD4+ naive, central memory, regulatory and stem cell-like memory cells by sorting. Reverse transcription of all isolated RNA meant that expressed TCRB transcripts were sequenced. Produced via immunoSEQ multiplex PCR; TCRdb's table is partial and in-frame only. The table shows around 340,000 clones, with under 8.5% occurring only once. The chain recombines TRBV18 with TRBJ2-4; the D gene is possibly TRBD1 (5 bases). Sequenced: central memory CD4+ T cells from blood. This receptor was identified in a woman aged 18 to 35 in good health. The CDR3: CASSLGQPLAKNIQYF. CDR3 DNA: TGTGCCAGCTCCCTAGGACAACCCCTAGCCAAAAACATTCAGTACTTC. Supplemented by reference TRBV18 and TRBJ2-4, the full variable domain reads NAGVMQNPRHLVRRRGQEARLRCSPMKGHSHVYWYRQLPEEGLKFMVYLQKENIIDESGMPKERFSAEFPKEGPSILRIQQVVRGDSAAYFCASSLGQPLAKNIQYFGAGTRLSVL.